Below are 7 T cell receptor beta chains sequenced from a single sample in a study of T cell repertoires in cytomegalovirus infection. TCRdb itself ran the reads through MiXCR, one entry per CDR3 protein. The table records fewer than 1,000,000 distinct CDR3 sequences, around 32% of them present only once. These receptors are not linked to any known antigen. The specimen comprised cultured CD8+ T cells from PBMCs, sampled from culture after CMV antigen stimulation. All receptors come from a human donor in good health (CMV status not recorded). Some clones in this sample may be carry-over from other donors' samples.

This clonotype was seen a handful of times. The CDR3: CSVESQPKETQYF. CDR3 DNA: TGCAGCGTTGAATCTCAGCCAAAAGAGACCCAGTACTTC. The chain carries TRBV29-1 and TRBJ2-5, with D uncertain. The V gene lost 2 bases and the J gene lost 3 bases, with 10 bases spanning the gap. The CDR3 is made up of 13 amino acids. Germline V gene data show CDR1 as SQVTM and CDR2 as ANQGSEA. Complete variable domain (other parts from reference TRBV29-1 and TRBJ2-5): SAVISQKPSRDICQRGTSLTIQCQVDSQVTMMFWYRQQPGQSLTLIATANQGSEATYESGFVIDKFPISRPNLTFSTLTVSNMSPEDSSIYLCSVESQPKETQYFGPGTRLLVL.

The chain joins TRBV13 to TRBJ2-2; 7 bases are shared with TRBD2. The length of the CDR3 is 16 residues. V shed 4 bases and J 10 bases; nucleotides not matched to a gene: 15. The germline gives CDR1 PRHDT, CDR2 FYEKMQ (reference sequence). The CDR3 DNA reads TGTGCCAGCAGCTCCCCTGACGCGGGGGTTAAGGAGGAGCTGTTTTTT. Protein product: CASSSPDAGVKEELFF. Using reference TRBV13 and TRBJ2-2 for the parts outside the CDR3, the full variable domain is AAGVIQSPRHLIKEKRETATLKCYPIPRHDTVYWYQQGPGQDPQFLISFYEKMQSDKGSIPDRFSAQQFSDYHSELNMSSLELGDSALYFCASSSPDAGVKEELFFGEGSRLTVL.

This chain joins TRBV14 and TRBJ1-5, with D uncertain. This CDR3 spans 17 amino acids. Germline CDR1 reads SGHDN; CDR2 reads FVKESK. With 1 base removed from V and 5 bases from J, the gap between germline ends came to 18 bases. The CDR3 nucleotides are TGTGCCAGCAGCCAAGTACACCGACCTGAGGAGGATCAGCCCCAGCATTTT. It translates to CASSQVHRPEEDQPQHF.

This clonotype occurred a few times. The J gene is TRBJ2-1, the V gene TRBV12-5; 10 nucleotides agree with TRBD2. V lost 3 bases and J lost 6; bases outside the gene matches: 11. This CDR3 spans 17 amino acids. CDR1 and CDR2 (germline): LGHNT, FRNRAP. The DNA for the CDR3 is TGTGCTAGTGGTTTCAGCGGGGGGGCCCTTCTCGGCAATGAGCAGTTCTTC. Amino acid sequence: CASGFSGGALLGNEQFF.

This clonotype turned up a few times. This chain links TRBV7-9 with TRBJ2-3; TRBD1 agrees at 7 bases. The ends lost 5 bases at V and 0 bases at J; junction bases unmatched: 17. The germline V gene encodes CDR1 SEHNR and CDR2 FQNEAQ (reference sequence). The CDR3 totals 19 residues. In nucleotides, the CDR3 is TGTGCCAGCAGCGCCCGGGACAGCCCGCGTCCCCCTAGCACAGATACGCAGTATTTT. It encodes CASSARDSPRPPSTDTQYF. The full variable domain, with the rest looked up from reference TRBV7-9 and TRBJ2-3, is DTGVSQNPRHKITKRGQNVTFRCDPISEHNRLYWYRQTLGQGPEFLTYFQNEAQLEKSRLLSDRFSAERPKGSFSTLEIQRTEQGDSAMYLCASSARDSPRPPSTDTQYFGPGTRLTVL.

As DNA, the CDR3 is TGCAGTGCCCGAGAAGGGTTTACCTACGAGCAGTACTTC. Translating gives CSAREGFTYEQYF. The genes are TRBV20-1 and TRBJ2-7, with D uncertain. V was pared by 6 bases and J by 2 bases, with 14 bases between. The CDR3 runs 13 residues. Germline V lookup: CDR1 DFQATT, CDR2 SNEGSKA (reference sequence).

The table lists this clonotype with many counts. V gene TRBV12-3 or TRBV12-4 combines with J gene TRBJ2-1; the D gene is possibly TRBD2 (7 bases). Trimming took 6 bases from V and 3 from J, leaving 15 bases between them. This CDR3 is built from 15 residues. CDR3 in amino acids: CASSGGGPSYNEQFF. The CDR3 region has the DNA TGTGCCAGCAGCGGCGGGGGCCCCAGCTACAATGAGCAGTTCTTC.